The TCR beta chain described here comes from a study of post-analysis software for immune sequencing data. Study-level information: Progressive-relapsing, secondary progressive and relapsing-remitting multiple sclerosis were among the disease courses included.

Notes on this clonotype: What it binds is unknown.

The germline gives CDR1 SGHRS, CDR2 YFSETQ. CDR3 length: 13 residues. V lost 1 base and J 2 bases, leaving 7 bases between the germline ends. Tagging with unique molecular identifiers was a feature of the TCR beta cDNA libraries. There were roughly 0.95 to 11 million T cells, and about half a million cDNA molecules came from them. From the PCR reads, TCRdb called clonotypes with MiXCR, one entry per CDR3 protein. The sample includes 550,000 to 700,000 distinct CDR3 sequences, about 40% of them seen just once. General study results and limits: There were five or six TRBV segments more frequent in patients than controls, and TRBV5-6, TRBV5-1 and TRBV20-1 were among them. Comparison with controls showed significantly lower normalized Chao1 diversity in multiple sclerosis patients. Samples made in the same batch grouped tightly together by F measure.

This TCR was sampled from a girl between 10 and 17 years old with multiple sclerosis. The sample taken for sequencing was blood. The chain couples TRBV5-1 to TRBJ2-7; D not certain. The CDR3 loop reads CASSLSLTYEQYF. The CDR3 DNA follows: TGCGCCAGCAGCTTGTCCCTTACCTACGAGCAGTACTTC.